This TCR beta chain stems from a study of breast tumors, draining lymph nodes, adjacent tissues. Germline assignment: CDR1 SGHDT and CDR2 YYEEEE. The CDR3 spans 13 residues. V lost 8 bases and J lost 8; bases outside the gene matches: 12. Axillary draining lymph nodes of breast cancer patients supplied the node samples. This clonotype was observed at least ten times. TCRdb independently ran MiXCR on the multiplex PCR reads; one entry per CDR3 protein. The data contain fewer than 250,000 distinct CDR3 sequences, roughly 30% of them seen just once; the ten biggest clones take up 1.2% to 1.5%. The V and J genes are TRBV5-6 and TRBJ1-2; 7 bases are a match to TRBD1. The sample comprised axillary lymph node tissue. The sequence was collected from a female donor with breast cancer. Some clones in this sample may be carry-over from other donors' samples. In DNA, the CDR3 is TGTGCCAGTGATGGGGACAGAGGACGGGGCTACACCTTC. Protein product: CASDGDRGRGYTF.